This section outlines one T cell receptor beta chain sequence together with its context. In its sample, this clonotype was seen many times. The specificity of this receptor is unknown. Base qualities are missing; no much larger clone stands one base away. The data stem from a study of molecular identifiers for immune sequencing clone quantification (dated by TCRdb to 2016 to 2018). Context from the whole study: For a replicate experiment, RNA from around 18,000 or 91,000 naive CD8 T cells was divided into five aliquots, and four of the five aliquots were sequenced. This methods study used CD8 T cells to benchmark TCR RNA copy counting and molecular-identifier clustering-based TCR repertoire sequencing (MIDCIRS). The investigation overall reported the following: When barcode sub-clustering was left out, chimeric consensus sequences inflated TCR diversity, with chimeras reaching as high as 47%. Identical TCR molecules sharing a barcode could cause highly expanded clone sizes to be underestimated. Modeling indicated 2.5 to 3.5 TCR RNA copies recovered per cell, compared with about ten by digital PCR, which implies a capture efficiency of approximately 31%. Spiked-in Jurkat TCR RNA equivalent to a single cell was reported to be detectable even among one million naive CD8 T cells. In CMV-specific effector cells, over 99% of molecules were held by clones above 20 RNA copies, whereas under 1% of molecules were held by such clones in naive cells. The naive libraries included spiked-in Jurkat TCR RNA (10 copies' worth), and this Jurkat TCR RNA is not part of the donor repertoire.

V loses 0 bases, J loses 0 bases, and the germline ends lie 6 bases apart. According to the germline V gene, CDR1 reads SGHVS and CDR2 reads FQNEAQ. The CDR3, cysteine through phenylalanine, is 15 amino acids long. CDR3 DNA only is kept here, 45 bases in frame from base 1. The library was made by PCR. The data were produced on a NextSeq 500. Bulk TCR libraries were prepared as previously described, using TCR primers listed in Table S5. The Qiagen AllPrep DNA/RNA kit was used to purify total RNA. Before any analysis, reads coming from multiple sequencing runs of the same library were combined into one pool. For the original study's pipeline: Reads were retained only if an exact TCR constant sequence was present, and the retained reads were trimmed to 150 nt and grouped according to their 12-nt molecular barcodes. Reads in each barcode group were sub-clustered using a 15% Levenshtein threshold, and a quality-weighted consensus sequence was built for each RNA molecule. Non-functional sequences were removed, as were lower-count sequences one edit away from another. Based on fitting two negative binomial distributions, any barcode sub-cluster with under 20% of the maximum read count was discarded. The public reads were reprocessed in TCRdb via fastp at Q25 and MiXCR, keeping in-frame beta chains. Each CDR3 protein gets just one entry, which takes the most common genes and DNA from the rows behind it. The V and J calls were determined by TCRdb, not by the authors. A total of over 550,000 distinct CDR3 sequences appear in this sample, 25% of them only once. 0.7% to 0.95% of the sample is in the top ten clones.

Libraries of naive CD8 T cells were generated from approximately 20,000 to 1,000,000 sorted cells, with 10%, 30% or 50% of the purified RNA used. Naive CD8 T cells were FACS-sorted as CD8+CD4-CCR7+CD45RA+ on a BD FACSAria II into RLT Plus buffer. Detection sensitivity was tested by spiking Jurkat RNA equal to over 8 TCR copies' worth into samples containing about 18,000-1,000,000 naive CD8 T cells. Enrichment of CD8 T cells was done with RosetteSep CD8+ T Cell Enrichment Cocktail plus Ficoll-Paque, and ACK red cell lysis came afterward. The sequence links TRBV7-8 to TRBJ1-5, with no confident D gene call. Sequenced: naive CD8+ T cells from blood, with Jurkat cell RNA spiked in. The cell subset or site label for this specimen denotes: FACS-sorted CD8+CD4-CCR7+CD45RA+ naive T cells. The sequence was obtained from a human donor in good health. Some libraries in this study had Jurkat cell RNA spiked in. The DNA reads as follows: TGTGCCAGCAGCTTAGCATCAGTTAGCAATCAGCCCCAGCATTTT. Translated, it reads CASSLASVSNQPQHF. The CDR3, completed at both ends by the reference TRBV7-8 and TRBJ1-5 genes, gives the full variable domain GAGVSQSPRYKVAKRGQDVALRCDPISGHVSLFWYQQALGQGPEFLTYFQNEAQLDKSGLPSDRFFAERPEGSVSTLKIQRTQQEDSAVYLCASSLASVSNQPQHFGDGTRLSIL.